The clone carrying this TCR beta chain was picked up many times. Using its own MiXCR run on the 5' RACE reads, TCRdb lists one record per CDR3 protein. The sample yields about 64,000 distinct CDR3 sequences, about 6.2% seen once. V gave up 4 bases and J gave up 2 bases; unmatched junction bases: 8. The CDR3 is 17 amino acids. Germline V lookup: CDR1 LGHNA, CDR2 YSLEER. The data belong to a study of CD8 T cells in ankylosing spondylitis. This TCR came from a male donor with ankylosing spondylitis. Source material: synovial fluid, either unsorted or a sorted T cell fraction (not recorded which). V is TRBV4-3 and J is TRBJ2-6, with TRBD2 matching 7 bases. The CDR3 DNA reads TGCGCCAGCAGCCCTCATGGGAGGGTCACTGGGGCCAACGTCCTGACTTTC. Its protein product is CASSPHGRVTGANVLTF.